The sequence of this T cell receptor (beta chain) was determined in a study of beta chain features in type 1 diabetes. Study-level results: There were fewer insertions and more deletions at the VDJ junctions of type 1 diabetes patients.

Germline V CDR1 and CDR2: SEHNR, FQNEAQ (reference sequence). The length of the CDR3 is 13 residues. Trimming pared 6 bases from V and 1 base from J, leaving 9 bases between. TCRB transcripts that were expressed got sequenced, as all of the isolated RNA had been reverse transcribed. The protocol was immunoSEQ multiplex PCR, while the TCRdb copy is restricted to in-frame clones and leaves out a portion. The repertoire consists of around 250,000 clones, with around an eighth occurring once and the leading ten covering around 0.03%. Remarks on this clone: Its target is not known.

One heparinised blood draw, averaging roughly 0.11 L, came from each donor. The chain uses TRBV7-9 and TRBJ1-1, with D possibly TRBD1 on 5 matching bases. This TCR was recovered from a woman between 40 and 55 years old in good health. What was sequenced was naive CD4+ T cells from blood. CDR3: CASSYTGNTEAFF. The CDR3 nucleotides read TGTGCCAGCAGTTACACAGGGAACACTGAAGCTTTCTTT. Looking up the rest from reference TRBV7-9 and TRBJ1-1 gives the full variable domain: DTGVSQNPRHKITKRGQNVTFRCDPISEHNRLYWYRQTLGQGPEFLTYFQNEAQLEKSRLLSDRFSAERPKGSFSTLEIQRTEQGDSAMYLCASSYTGNTEAFFGQGTRLTVV.